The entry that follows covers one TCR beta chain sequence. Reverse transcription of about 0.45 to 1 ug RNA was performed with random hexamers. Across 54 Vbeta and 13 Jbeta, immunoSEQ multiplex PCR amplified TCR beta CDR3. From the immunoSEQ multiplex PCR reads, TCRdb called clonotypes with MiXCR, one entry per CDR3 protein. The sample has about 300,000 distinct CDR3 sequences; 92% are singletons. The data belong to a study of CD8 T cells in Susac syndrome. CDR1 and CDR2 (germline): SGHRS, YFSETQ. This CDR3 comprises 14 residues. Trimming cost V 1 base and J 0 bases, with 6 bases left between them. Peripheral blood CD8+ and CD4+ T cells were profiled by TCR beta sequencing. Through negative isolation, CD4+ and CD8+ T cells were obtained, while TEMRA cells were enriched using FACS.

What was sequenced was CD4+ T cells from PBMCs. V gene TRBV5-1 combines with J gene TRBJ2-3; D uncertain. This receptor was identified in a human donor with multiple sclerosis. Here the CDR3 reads CASSLPASTDTQYF. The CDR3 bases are TGCGCCAGCAGCTTGCCAGCTAGCACAGATACGCAGTATTTT.